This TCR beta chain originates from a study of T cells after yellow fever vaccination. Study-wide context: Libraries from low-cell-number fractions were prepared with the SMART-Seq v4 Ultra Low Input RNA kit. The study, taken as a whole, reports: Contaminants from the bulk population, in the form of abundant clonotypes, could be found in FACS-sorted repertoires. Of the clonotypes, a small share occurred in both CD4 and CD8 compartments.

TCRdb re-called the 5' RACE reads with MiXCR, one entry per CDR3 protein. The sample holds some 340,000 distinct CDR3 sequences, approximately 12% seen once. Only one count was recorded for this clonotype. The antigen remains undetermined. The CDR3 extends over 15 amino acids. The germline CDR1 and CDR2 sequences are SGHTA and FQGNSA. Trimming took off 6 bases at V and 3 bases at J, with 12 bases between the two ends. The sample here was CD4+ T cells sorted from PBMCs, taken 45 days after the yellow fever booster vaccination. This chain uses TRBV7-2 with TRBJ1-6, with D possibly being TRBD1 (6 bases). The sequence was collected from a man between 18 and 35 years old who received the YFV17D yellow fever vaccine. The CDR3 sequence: CASRPGQHYNSPLHF. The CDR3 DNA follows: TGTGCCAGCAGGCCAGGACAGCACTATAATTCACCCCTCCACTTT.